The 18 T cell receptor beta chains below come from one sample, sequenced in a study of radiation and T cells in renal cell carcinoma. Indicated time point: blood 4 weeks post-SBRT, at nephrectomy. Treatment given: 15 Gy SBRT to primary tumor, nephrectomy 4 weeks later. The table came from immunoSEQ multiplex PCR; TCRdb's copy has only in-frame clones and leaves some out. Found here are approximately 40,000 clones, around four fifths of them singletons; the top ten hold 25% to 30%. This material consisted of blood, taken from a patient whose treatment included radiotherapy and nephrectomy. The receptor set was obtained from a woman between 70 and 85 years old with renal cell carcinoma.

The chain couples TRBV6-1 to TRBJ1-5; tentatively, D is TRBD1 (6 bases). The length of the CDR3 is 15 residues. The V end lost 6 bases, the J end lost 2 bases, and 14 bases lay between the germline ends. Germline lookup yields CDR1 MNHNS and CDR2 SASEGT. The CDR3 reads CASRTGSVGNQPQHF. DNA of the CDR3: TGTGCCAGCAGAACAGGGAGTGTGGGCAATCAGCCCCAGCATTTT.

This clone is a singleton in its sample. The chain has TRBV7-9 and TRBJ1-4; no reliable D call. Germline V CDR1 and CDR2: SEHNR, FQNEAQ (reference sequence). CDR3 length: 12 residues. The ends were cut back, 2 bases at V and 8 bases at J, with 6 bases in the middle. The CDR3 DNA reads TGTGCCAGCAGCTTAACCCGGGAAAAACTGTTTTTT. Translating it yields CASSLTREKLFF.

V usage is TRBV6-5 and J usage is TRBJ1-3; D gene uncertain. The germline CDR1 and CDR2 sequences are MNHEY and SVGAGI. This CDR3 is 13 amino acids long. V was cut by 10 bases and J by 4 bases, with 14 bases left in between. The CDR3 here is CATASSVGNTIYF. The CDR3, as DNA: TGTGCCACCGCTTCGAGCGTCGGAAACACCATATATTTT.

The gene calls are TRBV9 and TRBJ2-3; 8 nucleotides match TRBD2. The CDR3 covers 15 residues. Germline loops: CDR1 SGDLS, CDR2 YYNGEE. Losses at the gene ends were 3 bases for V and 3 bases for J; bases not matched to a gene: 6. The CDR3 loop reads CASSGRAGGTDTQYF. The CDR3 coding sequence is TGTGCCAGCAGCGGCAGGGCGGGAGGAACAGATACGCAGTATTTT.

A few counts support this clone. The genes are TRBV9 and TRBJ1-2; 7 positions agree with TRBD1. The germline CDR1 and CDR2 sequences are SGDLS and YYNGEE. Unmatched junction bases numbered 10, after V lost 3 bases and J lost 8 bases. There are 14 residues in the CDR3. CDR3 residues: CASSDVEGAWGYTF. Here the CDR3 DNA reads TGTGCCAGCAGCGATGTAGAGGGGGCGTGGGGCTACACCTTC.

This clone occurred once. The chain carries TRBV5-1 and TRBJ2-3, with TRBD2 matching 13 bases. The CDR3 sequence is 17 residues long. Losses at the gene ends were 0 bases for V and 1 base for J; bases not matched to a gene: 2. Per the germline V gene, CDR1 is SGHRS and CDR2 is YFSETQ. CDR3: CASSLGLAGGRTDTQYF. In DNA form, the CDR3 reads TGCGCCAGCAGCTTGGGACTAGCGGGGGGACGCACAGATACGCAGTATTTT.

The chain links TRBV7-2 to TRBJ1-5; tentative D call: TRBD1 (6 bases). Germline lookup yields CDR1 SGHTA and CDR2 FQGNSA. V was shortened by 2 bases and J by 1 base, with 9 bases between the two germline ends. This CDR3 has 15 residues. The CDR3 DNA reads as TGTGCCAGCAGCTTAAAAGGGGGAAGCAATCAGCCCCAGCATTTT. Protein product: CASSLKGGSNQPQHF.

The rearrangement links TRBV27 to TRBJ2-1; D is perhaps TRBD2 (5 bases). From germline, CDR1 is MNHEY and CDR2 SMNVEV (reference sequence). The CDR3 length is 13 residues. Trimming removed 4 bases at V and 15 bases at J, with 19 bases between. CDR3 loop: CASSYQPRDKPFF. In DNA form, the CDR3 reads TGTGCCAGCAGTTATCAACCCCGGGATAAACCGTTCTTC.

V gene TRBV4-3 combines with J gene TRBJ2-5; D is unclear. CDR3 length: 15 amino acids. Trimming took 0 bases from V and 4 from J, leaving 12 bases between them. Germline CDR1 and CDR2: LGHNA and YSLEER. The CDR3 DNA reads as TGCGCCAGCAGCCAAGATGGTAGTATCCGAGAGACCCAGTACTTC. It specifies CASSQDGSIRETQYF.

The chain links TRBV7-9 to TRBJ1-2; D gene ambiguous. The length of the CDR3 is 12 residues. CDR1 is SEHNR, CDR2 FQNEAQ, per germline (reference sequence). V was trimmed by 0 bases and J by 6 bases, leaving 5 bases between them. The CDR3 DNA reads TGTGCCAGCAGCTTAGCGGCAGATGGCTACACCTTC. This gives the protein CASSLAADGYTF.

The chain recombines TRBV25-1 with TRBJ2-3; D may match TRBD1 or TRBD2 (7 bases each). The CDR3 length is 13 residues. V was shortened by 4 bases and J by 6 bases, with 11 bases between the two germline ends. Germline CDR1 MGHDK, CDR2 SYGVNS. CDR3 sequence: CASSAGGADTQYF. CDR3 DNA sequence: TGTGCCAGCAGTGCAGGGGGGGCCGATACGCAGTATTTT.

This clone was found once. The chain uses TRBV10-3 and TRBJ1-2; 8 positions match TRBD1. Unmatched junction bases numbered 7, after V lost 1 base and J lost 6 bases. The CDR3 is made up of 15 amino acids. Germline CDR1 ENHRY, CDR2 SYGVKD. Here the CDR3 reads CAISELSGGEDGYTF. CDR3 coding DNA: TGTGCCATCAGTGAGTTATCAGGGGGCGAGGATGGCTACACCTTC.

This clone is a singleton in its sample. This chain joins TRBV7-7 and TRBJ2-5; perhaps TRBD1 as D (5 bases). The V gene's germline CDR1 is SSHAT and CDR2 FNYEAQ (reference sequence). The V end was cut by 5 bases, the J end by 5 bases, with 12 bases between. The CDR3 sequence is 13 residues long. The CDR3 DNA follows: TGTGCCAGCAGCCAGCAGGGAAGGGAGACCCAGTACTTC. This translates into CASSQQGRETQYF.

The chain links TRBV2 to TRBJ1-2; 7 bases are a match to TRBD1. This CDR3 has 14 amino acids. The J segment lost 3 bases and the V segment lost 6 bases, leaving 7 bases of the junction unmatched. The germline CDR1 and CDR2 sequences are SNHLY and FYNNEI. CDR3 region: CASSYRQGHYGYTF. The CDR3 bases are TGTGCCAGCAGCTACAGACAGGGACACTATGGCTACACCTTC.

The chain links TRBV5-1 to TRBJ2-7; 8 bases are a match to TRBD1. V shed 4 bases and J 5 bases; nucleotides not matched to a gene: 5. CDR1 and CDR2 (germline): SGHRS, YFSETQ. This CDR3 spans 13 amino acids. In nucleotides, the CDR3 is TGCGCCAGCAGCGAGGACAGGGCCGACGAGCAGTACTTC. It codes for CASSEDRADEQYF. Full variable domain (rest looked up from reference TRBV5-1 and TRBJ2-7): KAGVTQTPRYLIKTRGQQVTLSCSPISGHRSVSWYQQTPGQGLQFLFEYFSETQRNKGNFPGRFSGRQFSNSRSEMNVSTLELGDSALYLCASSEDRADEQYFGPGTRLTVT.

The CDR3 DNA sequence: TGTGCCAGTTACCCCGGGGGACAGGGGGCCTATTCTGAAGCTTTCTTT. It translates to CASYPGGQGAYSEAFF. This chain links TRBV19 with TRBJ1-1, with 12 bases lining up with TRBD1. Per germline, CDR1 LNHDA and CDR2 SQIVND (reference sequence). CDR3 length: 16 amino acids. Germline trimming cut 8 bases from V and 6 bases from J; bases unmatched to any gene: 13. Looking up the rest from reference TRBV19 and TRBJ1-1 gives the full variable domain: DGGITQSPKYLFRKEGQNVTLSCEQNLNHDAMYWYRQDPGQGLRLIYYSQIVNDFQKGDIAEGYSVSREKKESFPLTVTSAQKNPTAFYLCASYPGGQGAYSEAFFGQGTRLTVV.

This chain joins TRBV2 and TRBJ2-5; D gene uncertain. Germline V gives CDR1 SNHLY, CDR2 FYNNEI. V was clipped by 1 base and J by 6 bases, with 0 bases between them. The CDR3 consists of 10 residues. CDR3 residues: CASSEETQYF. CDR3 DNA sequence: TGTGCCAGCAGTGAAGAGACCCAGTACTTC. Full variable domain (remainder filled in from reference TRBV2 and TRBJ2-5): EPEVTQTPSHQVTQMGQEVILRCVPISNHLYFYWYRQILGQKVEFLVSFYNNEISEKSEIFDDQFSVERPDGSNFTLKIRSTKLEDSAMYFCASSEETQYFGPGTRLLVL.

Here the CDR3 reads CASSLVGVTGYEQYF. The CDR3 bases are TGTGCCAGCAGCTTAGTCGGGGTGACAGGCTACGAGCAGTACTTC. The chain combines TRBV7-2 with TRBJ2-7, with D maybe TRBD1 (6 bases). CDR3 length: 15 residues. Germline loops: CDR1 SGHTA, CDR2 FQGNSA. Trimming left V 1 base short and J 3 bases short, with 13 bases between.